These T cell receptor beta chains were read from a single sample in a study of PD-1 blockade in classical Hodgkin lymphoma. Method: immunoSEQ multiplex PCR; TCRdb's copy keeps in-frame clones and lacks some. The table includes 55,000 to 75,000 clones, about 92% detected once. The sequenced sample was peripheral blood mononuclear cells (PBMCs), obtained at baseline. These receptors originate from a human donor with classical Hodgkin lymphoma. Both conserved end residues are part of each CDR3. The D gene is left open where the match is weak. Clone size is shown for a subset of rows, as once, few, many or a class of expanded clone.

CDR3nt	CDR3aa	d_gene	abundance	j_gene	v_gene
TGTGCCAGCAGTTATTCTGGCGGGAGGGCCTTCGAGCAGTACTTC	CASSYSGGRAFEQYF	TRBD2	-	TRBJ2-7	TRBV6-5
TGTGCCAGCAGGAAGAGGGGCCTGACCGACCATTCACCCCTCCACTTT	CASRKRGLTDHSPLHF	-	once	TRBJ1-6	TRBV27
TGTGCCAGCTCACCTTATATTTCCGGGACAGGGGGCTTCTATGGCTACACCTTC	CASSPYISGTGGFYGYTF	TRBD1	-	TRBJ1-2	TRBV18
TGTGCCAGCAGCCAAGAAAGGGCAGATACGCAGTATTTT	CASSQERADTQYF	-	-	TRBJ2-3	TRBV4-2
TGTGCCAGCAGCTTAGACACTTCAAGCCCCTACAATGAGCAGTTCTTC	CASSLDTSSPYNEQFF	-	-	TRBJ2-1	TRBV7-3
TGTGCCAGCAGCGTAGGGGGGGCGAGCAATCAGCCCCAGCATTTT	CASSVGGASNQPQHF	-	few	TRBJ1-5	TRBV9
TGTGCCAGCAGTTTCTGGCGACAGGGGGGTGGTTCACCCCTCCACTTT	CASSFWRQGGGSPLHF	TRBD1	-	TRBJ1-6	TRBV27
TGTGCCAGCAGCTCGACTAGCGGGATGTACAATGAGCAGTTCTTC	CASSSTSGMYNEQFF	TRBD2	-	TRBJ2-1	TRBV7-6
TGTGCCAGCAGCTTTCCGGGACAGCAAGAGACCCAGTACTTC	CASSFPGQQETQYF	TRBD1	-	TRBJ2-5	TRBV5-4
TGTGCCAGCTCACCACTTCCGGGACAGGGGGCCGATCCCCTGGTTTTT	CASSPLPGQGADPLVF	TRBD1	-	TRBJ1-4	TRBV18
TGCGCCAGCAGCTTAGGACAGGTGGGGCGGGTTATAAATTCACCCCTCCACTTT	CASSLGQVGRVINSPLHF	TRBD1	-	TRBJ1-6	TRBV5-1
TGTGCCAGCGCCGCCTTTAGCGGGAGTTATTACGAGCAGTACTTC	CASAAFSGSYYEQYF	TRBD2	once	TRBJ2-7	TRBV25-1
TGTGCCAGCAGCTTTACAGACCTAGAATCCTCACCCCTCCACTTT	CASSFTDLESSPLHF	-	-	TRBJ1-6	TRBV7-9
TGTGCCAGCAGCTTATCCGGGACAGCTGGAAACACCATATATTTT	CASSLSGTAGNTIYF	TRBD1	-	TRBJ1-3	TRBV7-8
TGTGCCAGCAGTTTATCCGGGACAGGGGTAGGCGAGCAGTACTTC	CASSLSGTGVGEQYF	TRBD1	few	TRBJ2-7	TRBV27
TGTGCCAGCAGTGGTCAGGGTCTAGGGGGGTACGAGCAGTACTTC	CASSGQGLGGYEQYF	-	-	TRBJ2-7	TRBV2
TGTGCCAGTAGCGACAGGGGAGTTGGGTACGAGCAGTACTTC	CASSDRGVGYEQYF	TRBD1	-	TRBJ2-7	TRBV19
TGTGCCAGCAGCCTCCCCGGGGGAGGGACCGGGGAGCTGTTTTTT	CASSLPGGGTGELFF	TRBD2	-	TRBJ2-2	TRBV4-2
TGCGCCAGCAGCCAAGAGTTGGGAGGGAAAAGGCATGAGCAGTTCTTC	CASSQELGGKRHEQFF	TRBD2	-	TRBJ2-1	TRBV4-3
TGTGCCAGCAGCGCCGCCGGGACTCCAAAAGAGACCCAGTACTTC	CASSAAGTPKETQYF	-	-	TRBJ2-5	TRBV9
TGTGCCAGCAGTTTCGTATCCTACGAGCAGTACTTC	CASSFVSYEQYF	-	-	TRBJ2-7	TRBV28
TGTGCCAGCAGCTTAGTTGGGGTCGAAGCTTTCTTT	CASSLVGVEAFF	-	-	TRBJ1-1	TRBV7-2
TGTGCCAGCAGCCAAGAAGGCAGGGAGGAAGATACGCAGTATTTT	CASSQEGREEDTQYF	-	-	TRBJ2-3	TRBV4-2
TGTGCCAGCAGTTACCGAGAGACCGGGGAGCTGTTTTTT	CASSYRETGELFF	-	-	TRBJ2-2	TRBV6-5
TGCAGCGTTGGGAGGGAGTCCTATGGCTACACCTTC	CSVGRESYGYTF	-	-	TRBJ1-2	TRBV29-1
TGTGCCAGTAGCCCTGAGCCGAACACCGGGGAGCTGTTTTTT	CASSPEPNTGELFF	-	-	TRBJ2-2	TRBV19
TGCGCCAGCAGCTGGGCTGGAAGCGTTGACTATGGCTACACCTTC	CASSWAGSVDYGYTF	-	-	TRBJ1-2	TRBV5-1
TGTGCCAGCAGCTTAGTCCCCGCAAATTCACCCCTCCACTTT	CASSLVPANSPLHF	-	few	TRBJ1-6	TRBV9
TGTGCCAGCAGCGTAGTCCAGGGCCGACAAGAGACCCAGTACTTC	CASSVVQGRQETQYF	-	once	TRBJ2-5	TRBV9
TGTGCCAGCAGTTTGCCCGACAGGGAATATACGCAGTATTTT	CASSLPDREYTQYF	TRBD1	-	TRBJ2-3	TRBV28
TGCGCCAGCAGCTCCCCCAGGGGCGGGGGTTCGACAGATACGCAGTATTTT	CASSSPRGGGSTDTQYF	-	-	TRBJ2-3	TRBV5-1
TGTGCTAAGCAGGGGAGCAGGGACGTCTCATCTGGAAACACCATATATTTT	CAKQGSRDVSSGNTIYF	-	-	TRBJ1-3	TRBV21-1
TGTGCCAGCAGTAAGGGACTAGCGGGGGGGAATGAGCAGTTCTTC	CASSKGLAGGNEQFF	TRBD2	-	TRBJ2-1	TRBV6-6
TGTGCCAGCAGCCAAGTCGGCGCGGGTTCCTATGGCTACACCTTC	CASSQVGAGSYGYTF	-	medium-sized	TRBJ1-2	TRBV4-2
TGTGCCAGCAGCGCCGCAGATACGCAGTATTTT	CASSAADTQYF	-	-	TRBJ2-3	TRBV9
TGTGCCAGTAGTATATTTGGGACATCGAATGAGCAGTTCTTC	CASSIFGTSNEQFF	-	-	TRBJ2-1	TRBV19
TGTGCCAGCAGCTTAGGGGCGACAGGGCTTTCCTACAATGAGCAGTTCTTC	CASSLGATGLSYNEQFF	TRBD1	-	TRBJ2-1	TRBV7-2
TGTGCCAGCAGTTGGCCTCAGGGGGTCTGTCAGCCCCAGCATTTT	CASSWPQGVCQPQHF	TRBD1	-	TRBJ1-5	TRBV27
TGTGCCAGCAGCTTAGGACTAGTCTACGAGCAGTACTTC	CASSLGLVYEQYF	-	-	TRBJ2-7	TRBV11-2
TGTGCCAGTAGTTGGGGGGACGGGGGAGTCTACGAGCAGTACTTC	CASSWGDGGVYEQYF	-	-	TRBJ2-7	TRBV19
TGTGCCAGCTCACCACCTTTGTATTCGGGGCTCAATCAGCCCCAGCATTTT	CASSPPLYSGLNQPQHF	-	-	TRBJ1-5	TRBV18
TGTGCCAGCACCCCGACAGATCGAGGAAACATTCAGTACTTC	CASTPTDRGNIQYF	-	-	TRBJ2-4	TRBV7-9
TGTGCCTGGGACAGGGGGTACGAGCAGTACTTC	CAWDRGYEQYF	TRBD1	-	TRBJ2-7	TRBV30
TGTGCCAGCAGCTTAGCGGGACTGACCTACGAGCAGTACTTC	CASSLAGLTYEQYF	-	-	TRBJ2-7	TRBV7-9
TGCAGTCTACTTGGCCCGGATACGCAGTATTTT	CSLLGPDTQYF	-	-	TRBJ2-3	TRBV20-1
TGTGCCAGCAGCTTACAGCAAGAGACCCAGTACTTC	CASSLQQETQYF	-	few	TRBJ2-5	TRBV7-9
TGCGCCAGCAGCTTGGAGTTAGCTTATGGCTACACCTTC	CASSLELAYGYTF	-	-	TRBJ1-2	TRBV5-1
TGTGCCAGCAGCACCGGTGGACAGTTCACCGGGGAGCTGTTTTTT	CASSTGGQFTGELFF	-	-	TRBJ2-2	TRBV28
TGTGCCAGCAGCAGATCAGGACAGGTCCCGTTCAAGCAGTTCTTC	CASSRSGQVPFKQFF	TRBD1	-	TRBJ2-1	TRBV7-8
TGTGCCACCCAGTTTATACGGGAGGGCCCCAATGAGCAGTTCTTC	CATQFIREGPNEQFF	TRBD2	-	TRBJ2-1	TRBV28
TGTGCCAGCAGTTACTTCGGGGAGCAGTTCTTC	CASSYFGEQFF	-	-	TRBJ2-1	TRBV6-5
TGTGCCAGTAGTGCAGCTCCGGGACATCTTAGCTCTGCAACTAATGAAAAACTGTTTTTT	CASSAAPGHLSSATNEKLFF	-	-	TRBJ1-4	TRBV19